Given below is one T cell receptor beta chain in context. These data are taken from a study of OX40 agonist ivuxolimab in advanced cancers. Study-level information: Patients in the trial were receiving intravenous ivuxolimab every 2 weeks, at doses of 0.01 to 10 mg/kg. Therapy given before enrollment (anti-PD-1, anti-PD-L1 or anti-CTLA-4) was allowed, and roughly 42% had some.

Assay: immunoSEQ multiplex PCR; the TCRdb copy retains only in-frame clones and omits some. The sample consists of about 69,000 clones, around 80% of them appearing once. The source of this sequence is an adult with an advanced solid tumor such as melanoma, head and neck, liver or kidney cancer. Sample: CD4+ or CD8+ T cells sorted from blood, taken in a trial of the OX40 agonist ivuxolimab.

CDR3 sequence (DNA): TGTGCCAGCAGCTTAGGAGGGCACGGTGAGCAGTTCTTC. It encodes CASSLGGHGEQFF. This chain connects TRBV7-9 to TRBJ2-1; TRBD2 might be the D (5 bases). Trimming removed 1 base from V and 9 bases from J, with 10 bases in between. The CDR3 spans 13 residues. Germline CDR1 SEHNR, CDR2 FQNEAQ (reference sequence).